This T cell receptor (beta chain) was retrieved from a study of early T cells in non-severe SARS-CoV-2 infection. This clonotype has ten or more counts. The CDR3 sequence is 15 residues long. In germline, CDR1 is KGHSH, CDR2 LQKENI. Trimming pared 8 bases from V and 7 bases from J, leaving 18 bases between. Each single cDNA molecule received a unique molecular identifier. TCRdb called the 5' RACE reads again in MiXCR, with one record for every CDR3 protein. This sample has 84,000 or so distinct CDR3 sequences, with roughly an eighth found just once. The origin of this receptor is an adult who was a healthcare worker with PCR-confirmed SARS-CoV-2 infection or an uninfected control (not recorded which). The V call is TRBV18, the J call TRBJ1-6; possibly TRBD1 for D (5 bases). The source material was whole blood. DNA of the CDR3: TGTGCCAGCGGAGAGGGACGATTCGTCAATTCACCCCTCCACTTT. Translation gives CASGEGRFVNSPLHF.